This is a list of T cell receptor beta chains from one sample in a study of T and B cells in COVID-19 patients. TCRdb reanalysed the multiplex PCR reads using MiXCR and keeps one entry per CDR3 protein. The sample comprises about 18,000 distinct CDR3 sequences, 36% of which are singletons, and 16% rests with the top ten. Material: blood. Receptor source: a human donor with active COVID-19. CDR3s include the opening cysteine and the closing phenylalanine or tryptophan. D genes are given only for firm matches. Clone size is given for some rows only: seen once, a few or many times, or a class if the clone is expanded.

cdr3_length: 15
d_call: TRBD1
j_call: TRBJ1-6
v_call: TRBV10-2
clone_size: .
cdr3_aa: CASSEYRGGNSPLHF
cdr3_nt: TGCGCCAGCAGTGAGTACAGGGGGGGTAATTCACCCCTCCACTTT

cdr3_length: 14
d_call: .
j_call: TRBJ2-3
v_call: TRBV20-1
clone_size: few
cdr3_aa: CSPRHGGRTDTQYF
cdr3_nt: TGCAGTCCTCGCCACGGGGGGCGCACAGATACGCAGTATTTT

cdr3_length: 15
d_call: TRBD2
j_call: TRBJ2-2
v_call: TRBV19
clone_size: medium-sized
cdr3_aa: CASSMWDYHTGELFF
cdr3_nt: TGTGCCAGTAGTATGTGGGACTACCACACCGGGGAGCTGTTTTTT

cdr3_length: 12
d_call: .
j_call: TRBJ2-1
v_call: TRBV12-3/TRBV12-4
clone_size: .
cdr3_aa: CASTGRMDEQFF
cdr3_nt: TGTGCCAGCACGGGACGGATGGATGAGCAGTTCTTC

cdr3_length: 11
d_call: .
j_call: TRBJ2-5
v_call: TRBV11-1
clone_size: medium-sized
cdr3_aa: CASSLLETQYF
cdr3_nt: TGTGCCAGCAGCCTCCTCGAGACCCAGTACTTC

cdr3_length: 14
d_call: .
j_call: TRBJ1-5
v_call: TRBV28
clone_size: .
cdr3_aa: CASRGRYSNQPQHF
cdr3_nt: TGTGCCAGCAGGGGACGCTATAGCAATCAGCCCCAGCATTTT

cdr3_length: 15
d_call: .
j_call: TRBJ1-6
v_call: TRBV4-3
clone_size: .
cdr3_aa: CASRTGVGYNSPLHF
cdr3_nt: TGCGCCAGCAGAACGGGCGTCGGCTATAATTCACCCCTCCACTTT

cdr3_length: 14
d_call: .
j_call: TRBJ1-2
v_call: TRBV19
clone_size: .
cdr3_aa: CATRRDFQNYGYTF
cdr3_nt: TGTGCCACCCGTCGGGACTTCCAGAACTATGGCTACACCTTC

cdr3_length: 17
d_call: TRBD1
j_call: TRBJ1-1
v_call: TRBV27
clone_size: few
cdr3_aa: CASSRKPGTGGGTEAFF
cdr3_nt: TGTGCCAGCAGCCGAAAGCCCGGGACAGGGGGCGGGACTGAAGCTTTCTTT

cdr3_length: 15
d_call: .
j_call: TRBJ1-5
v_call: TRBV19
clone_size: .
cdr3_aa: CASSIIGDGNQPQHF
cdr3_nt: TGTGCCAGTAGTATAATAGGGGACGGCAATCAGCCCCAGCATTTT

cdr3_length: 15
d_call: TRBD2
j_call: TRBJ2-7
v_call: TRBV4-2
clone_size: .
cdr3_aa: CASSYLAGGAYEQYF
cdr3_nt: TGCGCCAGCAGCTATCTAGCGGGGGGGGCCTACGAGCAGTACTTC

cdr3_length: 13
d_call: .
j_call: TRBJ1-1
v_call: TRBV6-1
clone_size: .
cdr3_aa: CASSIHRDTEAFF
cdr3_nt: TGTGCCAGCAGTATACACAGAGACACTGAAGCTTTCTTT

cdr3_length: 13
d_call: .
j_call: TRBJ2-1
v_call: TRBV19
clone_size: medium-sized
cdr3_aa: CASSPDRYNEQFF
cdr3_nt: TGTGCCAGTAGTCCCGACAGGTACAATGAGCAGTTCTTC

cdr3_length: 13
d_call: .
j_call: TRBJ1-2
v_call: TRBV5-6
clone_size: .
cdr3_aa: CASSSPGGRGYTF
cdr3_nt: TGTGCCAGCAGCTCCCCGGGAGGACGAGGCTACACCTTC

cdr3_length: 14
d_call: TRBD2
j_call: TRBJ2-3
v_call: TRBV7-9
clone_size: few
cdr3_aa: CASMVGGGTDTQYF
cdr3_nt: TGTGCCAGCATGGTTGGGGGGGGAACAGATACGCAGTATTTT

cdr3_length: 14
d_call: TRBD1
j_call: TRBJ1-2
v_call: TRBV6-2/TRBV6-3
clone_size: few
cdr3_aa: CASRPRQGAHGYTF
cdr3_nt: TGTGCCAGCAGGCCTCGACAGGGGGCGCATGGCTACACCTTC

cdr3_length: 15
d_call: .
j_call: TRBJ1-6
v_call: TRBV27
clone_size: many
cdr3_aa: CASSNREGYNSPLHF
cdr3_nt: TGTGCCAGCAGTAACAGGGAAGGGTATAATTCACCCCTCCACTTT

cdr3_length: 14
d_call: TRBD2
j_call: TRBJ2-5
v_call: TRBV7-2
clone_size: few
cdr3_aa: CASSLRTSEETQYF
cdr3_nt: TGTGCCAGCAGCTTGCGGACTAGCGAAGAGACCCAGTACTTC

cdr3_length: 15
d_call: .
j_call: TRBJ2-5
v_call: TRBV7-9
clone_size: .
cdr3_aa: CASSSSPGRYKTQYF
cdr3_nt: TGTGCCAGCAGCTCTAGCCCAGGACGTTACAAGACCCAGTACTTC

cdr3_length: 13
d_call: .
j_call: TRBJ2-7
v_call: TRBV19
clone_size: .
cdr3_aa: CASSPRTVHEQYF
cdr3_nt: TGTGCCAGTAGTCCACGGACAGTCCACGAGCAGTACTTC

cdr3_length: 14
d_call: .
j_call: TRBJ1-6
v_call: TRBV13
clone_size: medium-sized
cdr3_aa: CASSLGSSNSPLHF
cdr3_nt: TGTGCCAGCAGCTTGGGGTCTAGTAATTCACCCCTCCACTTT

cdr3_length: 18
d_call: .
j_call: TRBJ2-3
v_call: TRBV5-6
clone_size: .
cdr3_aa: CASSLTVGGARVADTQYF
cdr3_nt: TGTGCCAGCAGCTTGACGGTCGGGGGCGCGCGGGTCGCAGATACGCAGTATTTT

cdr3_length: 11
d_call: .
j_call: TRBJ2-1
v_call: TRBV11-1
clone_size: .
cdr3_aa: CASSPGYEQFF
cdr3_nt: TGTGCCAGCAGCCCTGGGTATGAGCAGTTCTTC

cdr3_length: 17
d_call: .
j_call: TRBJ2-6
v_call: TRBV6-6
clone_size: .
cdr3_aa: CATQPPLKSSGANVLTF
cdr3_nt: TGTGCCACCCAACCCCCCTTAAAGAGTTCTGGGGCCAACGTCCTGACTTTC

cdr3_length: 13
d_call: TRBD1
j_call: TRBJ1-6
v_call: TRBV19
clone_size: medium-sized
cdr3_aa: CASSDRDNSPLHF
cdr3_nt: TGTGCCAGTTCGGACAGGGACAATTCACCCCTCCACTTT

cdr3_length: 17
d_call: .
j_call: TRBJ2-6
v_call: TRBV6-5
clone_size: many
cdr3_aa: CASSSTRGSYGANVLTF
cdr3_nt: TGTGCCAGCAGCAGCACTAGGGGCTCCTATGGGGCCAACGTCCTGACTTTC

cdr3_length: 12
d_call: .
j_call: TRBJ1-6
v_call: TRBV12-3/TRBV12-4
clone_size: few
cdr3_aa: CASSFGVGALHF
cdr3_nt: TGTGCCAGCAGTTTTGGAGTGGGGGCCCTCCACTTT

cdr3_length: 14
d_call: TRBD2
j_call: TRBJ2-1
v_call: TRBV29-1
clone_size: .
cdr3_aa: CSVGASGGASEQFF
cdr3_nt: TGCAGCGTTGGGGCTAGCGGGGGGGCGAGTGAGCAGTTCTTC

cdr3_length: 15
d_call: TRBD2
j_call: TRBJ2-5
v_call: TRBV19
clone_size: medium-sized
cdr3_aa: CASSRLAGGAETQYF
cdr3_nt: TGTGCCAGTAGTCGGCTAGCGGGGGGCGCGGAGACCCAGTACTTC

cdr3_length: 14
d_call: .
j_call: TRBJ2-2
v_call: TRBV7-6
clone_size: .
cdr3_aa: CASILTANTGELFF
cdr3_nt: TGTGCCAGCATCCTAACAGCGAACACCGGGGAGCTGTTTTTT

cdr3_length: 20
d_call: .
j_call: TRBJ1-1
v_call: TRBV6-8
clone_size: .
cdr3_aa: CASRHLRARQGTLRDTEAFF
cdr3_nt: TGTGCCAGCAGACACTTAAGGGCGCGGCAGGGGACTCTTAGGGACACTGAAGCTTTCTTT

cdr3_length: 17
d_call: TRBD2
j_call: TRBJ2-3
v_call: TRBV7-6
clone_size: .
cdr3_aa: CASREWTSPVCTDTQYF
cdr3_nt: TGTGCCAGCAGAGAATGGACTAGCCCGGTGTGCACAGATACGCAGTATTTT

cdr3_length: 14
d_call: .
j_call: TRBJ2-7
v_call: TRBV7-6
clone_size: .
cdr3_aa: CASSPMTGAYEQYF
cdr3_nt: TGTGCCAGCAGCCCCATGACGGGAGCCTACGAGCAGTACTTC

cdr3_length: 12
d_call: .
j_call: TRBJ2-5
v_call: TRBV19
clone_size: many
cdr3_aa: CASSIIGETQYF
cdr3_nt: TGTGCCAGTAGTATTATCGGGGAGACCCAGTACTTC

cdr3_length: 19
d_call: TRBD2
j_call: TRBJ2-3
v_call: TRBV4-2
clone_size: few
cdr3_aa: CASSQGSGFSGSRADTQYF
cdr3_nt: TGTGCCAGCAGCCAAGGTTCTGGCTTTAGCGGGTCCCGAGCAGATACGCAGTATTTT

cdr3_length: 15
d_call: .
j_call: TRBJ1-5
v_call: TRBV19
clone_size: .
cdr3_aa: CASSTLTGVWQPQHF
cdr3_nt: TGTGCCAGTAGTACCCTAACGGGGGTTTGGCAGCCCCAGCATTTT

cdr3_length: 15
d_call: TRBD1
j_call: TRBJ2-7
v_call: TRBV6-5
clone_size: .
cdr3_aa: CASSEAGTGSYEQYF
cdr3_nt: TGTGCCAGCAGTGAAGCAGGGACAGGCTCCTACGAGCAGTACTTC

cdr3_length: 15
d_call: .
j_call: TRBJ1-4
v_call: TRBV7-9
clone_size: .
cdr3_aa: CASSLTTATNEKLFF
cdr3_nt: TGTGCCAGCAGCTTAACCACCGCAACTAATGAAAAACTGTTTTTT

cdr3_length: 18
d_call: TRBD1
j_call: TRBJ2-3
v_call: TRBV6-5
clone_size: few
cdr3_aa: CASSPSAITDRATDTQYF
cdr3_nt: TGTGCCAGCTCGCCGAGCGCAATTACGGACAGGGCCACAGATACGCAGTATTTT